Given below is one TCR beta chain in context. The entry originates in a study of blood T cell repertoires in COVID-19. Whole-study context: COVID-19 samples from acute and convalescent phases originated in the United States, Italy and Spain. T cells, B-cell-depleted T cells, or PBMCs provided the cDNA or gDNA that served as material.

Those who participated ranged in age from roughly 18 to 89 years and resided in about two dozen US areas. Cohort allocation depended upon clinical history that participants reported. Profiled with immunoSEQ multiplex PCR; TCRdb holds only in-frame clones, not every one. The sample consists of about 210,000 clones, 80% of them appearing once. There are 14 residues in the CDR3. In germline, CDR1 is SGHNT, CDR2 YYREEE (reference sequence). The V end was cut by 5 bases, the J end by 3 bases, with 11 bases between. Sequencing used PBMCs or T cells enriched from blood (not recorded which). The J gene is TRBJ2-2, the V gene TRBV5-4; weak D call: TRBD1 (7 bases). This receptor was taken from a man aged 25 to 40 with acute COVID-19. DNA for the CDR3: TGTGCCAGCAGGCGGGACAGCTACACCGGGGAGCTGTTTTTT. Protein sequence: CASRRDSYTGELFF.